This T cell receptor beta chain was retrieved from a study of blood T cell repertoires in COVID-19 (dated by TCRdb to the early 2020s). For the wider study: Collaborator samples came from the United States, Italy and Spain and covered acute and convalescent phases of COVID-19. The material from the prospective study consisted of cDNA or gDNA derived from T cells, B-cell-depleted T cells, or PBMCs. Where HLA class I and class II types were available, the types were taken from metadata supplied by the sample provider, not from assay-based typing. Samples came from the ongoing ImmuneRACE study (first 160 participants) plus 1,254 subjects from 6 global collaborators. Sample metadata almost always included a de-identified subject ID, COVID-19 status, age in years and sex. Deeply sampled blood TCRbeta repertoires from subjects exposed to, actively infected with, or recovered from COVID-19 were included in the dataset. The repertoires were released in a freely available public database meant as a resource for research on the immune response to SARS-CoV-2. Results the study describes overall, beyond this receptor: The amount of clinical and demographic metadata varied by source and participant and was provided uncurated.

In Seattle, one collaborating source enrolled patients while the infection was active and tracked those patients longitudinally over the course of disease. The collaborating institutions used their own protocols to collect whole blood in K2EDTA tubes. For TCRbeta analysis, collaborators shipped samples in one of three forms: frozen whole blood, isolated PBMCs, or DNA extracted from either of those sample types. The immunoSEQ Assay, a bias-controlled multiplex PCR, was used to amplify TCRbeta CDR3 regions from genomic DNA. Processing in the source paper ran as follows. Nucleated cell counts per sample were estimated from amplification of reference gene primers within the assay. To quantify the absolute abundance of each unique TCRbeta CDR3 rearrangement, sequence reads were collapsed and filtered. For each sample, productive Simpson clonality was calculated by taking the square root of Simpson's diversity index across productive rearrangements. TCRdb provides this immuneACCESS table in a form limited to in-frame rearrangements. Some clones are lacking; in checked studies, under half of them reflect an unresolved V gene, and why the rest are absent is not known. The V and J calls and clone size are taken from that table; D and trimming were inferred from the DNA. This sample is represented by 240,000 or so clones; roughly 81% of them were singletons. The ten largest make up around 7.2% of the sample.

The CDR3, cysteine through phenylalanine, is 19 amino acids long. Kept here is only the CDR3 DNA, which spans 57 bases and is read in frame from base 1. Trimmed from V: 6 bases; trimmed from J: 4 bases; junction bases lacking a gene match: 17. The germline V gene encodes CDR1 LNHDA and CDR2 SQIVND (reference sequence). Notes on this clone: Its antigen has not been determined. No quality values exist for individual bases; no much larger clone is one base distant.

Material for sequencing was peripheral blood. The TCR originated in a woman of 80 years or more with COVID-19, enrolled during active disease. Recombination linked TRBV19 to TRBJ2-2; 10 bases in between match TRBD2. The CDR3 reads as follows: CASRLYGSGRSLGTGELFF. The sequenced DNA is TGTGCCAGTAGGCTATATGGTAGCGGGAGGTCTCTGGGCACCGGGGAGCTGTTTTTT.